This T cell receptor beta chain was sequenced for a study of early T cells in non-severe SARS-CoV-2 infection. Broader study findings: VDJdb matches were skewed toward anti-spike CD8 T cell responses.

The sample holds many counts of this clonotype. The antigen is undetermined. TCRdb fed the 5' RACE reads into MiXCR, producing one record per CDR3 protein. The table has approximately 40,000 distinct CDR3 sequences, 9.9% seen once; the top ten hold roughly 12%. Sample: whole blood. The receptor was derived from an adult who was a healthcare worker with PCR-confirmed SARS-CoV-2 infection or an uninfected control (not recorded which).

The CDR3 DNA is TGTGCCAGCAGCCCCCTCTCGAGACTACACACAGATACGCAGTATTTT. Translating gives CASSPLSRLHTDTQYF. J is TRBJ2-3 and V is TRBV28; D is perhaps TRBD2 (5 bases). This CDR3 is 16 amino acids long. Trimming took off 6 bases at V and 2 bases at J, with 18 bases between the two ends. Germline V gene lookup returns CDR1 MDHEN and CDR2 SYDVKM.